The source of this TCR beta chain is a study of early T cells in non-severe SARS-CoV-2 infection. At least ten counts were recorded for this clonotype. A single record per CDR3 protein comes from TCRdb applying MiXCR to the 5' RACE reads. The table includes just under 45,000 distinct CDR3 sequences, 9.5% to 13% detected once. Trimming shortened V by 10 bases and J by 3 bases, and 18 bases separated the two germline ends. The V gene's germline CDR1 is SNHLY and CDR2 FYNNEI. This CDR3 has 14 amino acids. The source material was whole blood. The receptor's source is an adult who was a healthcare worker with PCR-confirmed SARS-CoV-2 infection or an uninfected control (not recorded which). V is TRBV2 and J is TRBJ1-1, with a tentative D call TRBD1 (6 bases). CDR3 amino acids: CAIQQQGWDTEAFF. CDR3 DNA sequence: TGTGCCATCCAACAGCAGGGGTGGGACACTGAAGCTTTCTTT.